The clone carrying this T cell receptor (beta chain) was detected ten times or more. The data stem from a study of early T cells in non-severe SARS-CoV-2 infection. Study context: Sequencing used unsorted whole-blood bulk RNA, so chains lack pairing.

V dropped 6 bases and J dropped 2 bases, with 7 bases sitting between them. Germline V gene lookup returns CDR1 LNHDA and CDR2 SQIVND (reference sequence). CDR3 length equals 12 residues. Individual cDNA molecules were tagged with unique molecular identifiers, the study reported. Each CDR3 protein is one row after TCRdb ran MiXCR on the 5' RACE reads. The sample includes about 110,000 distinct CDR3 sequences, 9.5% to 13% of them seen just once. This sequence was found in an adult who was a healthcare worker with PCR-confirmed SARS-CoV-2 infection or an uninfected control (not recorded which). The rearrangement links TRBV19 to TRBJ1-1; D gene uncertain. Material for sequencing was whole blood. CDR3 amino acids: CASSNLNTEAFF. The CDR3 coding sequence is TGTGCCAGTAGCAACTTAAACACTGAAGCTTTCTTT. The variable domain in full, completed from reference TRBV19 and TRBJ1-1, reads DGGITQSPKYLFRKEGQNVTLSCEQNLNHDAMYWYRQDPGQGLRLIYYSQIVNDFQKGDIAEGYSVSREKKESFPLTVTSAQKNPTAFYLCASSNLNTEAFFGQGTRLTVV.